Listed below are T cell receptor beta chains from one sample, sequenced in a study of cytomegalovirus exposure and HLA in healthy donors. Sequencing was performed with immunoSEQ multiplex PCR; in TCRdb, only in-frame clones are kept and a portion is missing. The data contain 230,000 or so clones, around nine tenths of them singletons. The sample taken for sequencing was PBMCs. These TCRs come from a young woman in good health and CMV-seronegative. Each CDR3 is given with its conserved first and last residue.

v_call cdr3_aa
TRBV28 CASSKVGWDRVGEQYF
TRBV13 CASSLIGVHSGNTIYF
TRBV9 CASSVDASDKSYEQYF
TRBV27 CASSFLRALRRGKNTGELFF
TRBV5-6 CASSLVADTQYF
TRBV25-1 CASSELSAGGGETQYF
TRBV5-4 CASSLSLGVYEQYF
TRBV2 CASSRDSSYGYTF
TRBV19 CASRGQPPFYEQYF
TRBV5-6 CASSLFGLAVTDTQYF
TRBV5-1 CASSSSGSSGYNEQFF
TRBV4-3 CASSQDWGRGTDTQYF
TRBV10-3 CAIRTRWGNEQFF
TRBV28 CASSYRGRGFIQYF